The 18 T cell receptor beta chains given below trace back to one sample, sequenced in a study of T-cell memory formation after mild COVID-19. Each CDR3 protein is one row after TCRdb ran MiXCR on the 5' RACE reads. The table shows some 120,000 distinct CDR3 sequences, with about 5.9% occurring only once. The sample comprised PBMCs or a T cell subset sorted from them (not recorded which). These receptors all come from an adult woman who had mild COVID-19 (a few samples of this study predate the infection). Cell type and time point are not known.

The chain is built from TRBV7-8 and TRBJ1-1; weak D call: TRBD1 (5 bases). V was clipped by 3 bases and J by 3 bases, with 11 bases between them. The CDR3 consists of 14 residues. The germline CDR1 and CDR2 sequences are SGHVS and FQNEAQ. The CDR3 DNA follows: TGTGCCAGCAGCTTGGGGCCCGCCGACACTGAAGCTTTCTTT. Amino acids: CASSLGPADTEAFF.

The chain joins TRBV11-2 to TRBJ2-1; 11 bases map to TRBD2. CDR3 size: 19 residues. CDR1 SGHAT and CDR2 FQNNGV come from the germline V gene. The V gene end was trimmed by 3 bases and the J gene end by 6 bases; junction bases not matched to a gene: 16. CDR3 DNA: TGTGCCAGCAGCTTTAGGTCGGGGTTCTCTAGCGGGGGGTTCAATGAGCAGTTCTTC. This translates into CASSFRSGFSSGGFNEQFF.

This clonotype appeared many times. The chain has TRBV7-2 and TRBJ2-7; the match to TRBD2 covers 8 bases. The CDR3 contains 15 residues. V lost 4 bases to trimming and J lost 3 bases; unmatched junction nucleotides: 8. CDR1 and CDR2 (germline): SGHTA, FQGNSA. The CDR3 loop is CASSSSTGTSYEQYF. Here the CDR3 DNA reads TGTGCCAGCAGCTCCAGCACCGGGACTAGCTACGAGCAGTACTTC.

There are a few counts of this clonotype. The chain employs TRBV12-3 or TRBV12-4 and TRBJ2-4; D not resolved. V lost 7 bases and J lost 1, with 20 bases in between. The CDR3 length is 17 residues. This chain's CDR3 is CASTKGPGRVAKNIQYF. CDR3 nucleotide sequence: TGTGCCAGCACCAAAGGACCAGGAAGGGTTGCCAAAAACATTCAGTACTTC.

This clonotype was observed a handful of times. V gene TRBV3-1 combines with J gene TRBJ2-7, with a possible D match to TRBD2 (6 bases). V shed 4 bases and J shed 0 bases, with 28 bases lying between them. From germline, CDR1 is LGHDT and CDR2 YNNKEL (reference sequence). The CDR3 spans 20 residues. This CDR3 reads CASSRGWDSLPSVSSYEQYF. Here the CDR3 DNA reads TGTGCCAGCAGCCGCGGGTGGGACTCCCTGCCTTCCGTGAGCTCCTACGAGCAGTACTTC.

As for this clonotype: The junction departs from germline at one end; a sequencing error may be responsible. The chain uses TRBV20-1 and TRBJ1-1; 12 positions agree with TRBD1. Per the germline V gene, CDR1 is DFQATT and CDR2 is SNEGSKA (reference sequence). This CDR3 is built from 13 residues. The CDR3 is CSASPPGQGAVFF. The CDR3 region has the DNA TGCAGTGCTAGTCCGCCGGGACAGGGGGCTGTATTTTTT.

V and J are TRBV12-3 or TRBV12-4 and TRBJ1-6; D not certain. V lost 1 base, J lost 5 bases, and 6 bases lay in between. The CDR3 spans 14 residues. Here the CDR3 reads CASSLVLDNSPLHF. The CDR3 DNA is TGTGCCAGCAGTTTAGTCCTGGATAATTCACCCCTCCACTTT.

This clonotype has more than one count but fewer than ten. CDR3 residues: CASSTQGAVTGELFF. The CDR3, as DNA: TGTGCCAGCAGTACCCAGGGGGCCGTCACCGGGGAGCTGTTTTTT. The J gene is TRBJ2-2, the V gene TRBV2; 8 bases match TRBD1. From germline, CDR1 is SNHLY and CDR2 FYNNEI. V dropped 5 bases and J dropped 4; count of bases not matched to a gene: 6. The CDR3 length is 15 residues.

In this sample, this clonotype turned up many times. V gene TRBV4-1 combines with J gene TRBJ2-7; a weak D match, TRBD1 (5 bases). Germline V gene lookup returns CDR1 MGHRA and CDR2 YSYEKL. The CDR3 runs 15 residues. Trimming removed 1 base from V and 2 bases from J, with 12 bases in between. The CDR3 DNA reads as TGCGCCAGCAGCCAAGGTCAGGGATTGGCCTACGAGCAGTACTTC. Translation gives CASSQGQGLAYEQYF.

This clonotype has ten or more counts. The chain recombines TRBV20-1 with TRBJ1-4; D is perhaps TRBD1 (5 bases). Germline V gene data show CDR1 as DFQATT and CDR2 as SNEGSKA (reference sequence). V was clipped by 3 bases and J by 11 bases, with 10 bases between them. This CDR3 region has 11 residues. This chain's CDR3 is CSASPGPKLFF. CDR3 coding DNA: TGCAGTGCTAGCCCGGGACCTAAACTGTTTTTT.

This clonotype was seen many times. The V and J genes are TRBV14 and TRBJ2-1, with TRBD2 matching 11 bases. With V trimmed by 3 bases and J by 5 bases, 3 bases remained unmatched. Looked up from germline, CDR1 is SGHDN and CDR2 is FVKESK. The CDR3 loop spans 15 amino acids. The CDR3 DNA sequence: TGTGCCAGCAGCCAGACTAGCGGGAACCACAATGAGCAGTTCTTC. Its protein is CASSQTSGNHNEQFF.

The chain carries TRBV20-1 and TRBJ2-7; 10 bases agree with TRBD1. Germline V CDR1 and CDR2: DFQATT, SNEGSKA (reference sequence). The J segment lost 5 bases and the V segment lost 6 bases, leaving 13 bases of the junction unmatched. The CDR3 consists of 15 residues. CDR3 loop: CSATAPDRGTNEQYF. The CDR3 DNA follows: TGCAGTGCCACAGCCCCGGACAGGGGGACAAACGAGCAGTACTTC.

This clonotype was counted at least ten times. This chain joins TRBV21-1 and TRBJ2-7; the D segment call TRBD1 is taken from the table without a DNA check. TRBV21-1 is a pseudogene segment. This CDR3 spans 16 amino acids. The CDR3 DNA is TGTGCCAGCAGCAAAAAGGCACAGGGAAAATCCTACGAGCAGTACTTC. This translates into CASSKKAQGKSYEQYF.

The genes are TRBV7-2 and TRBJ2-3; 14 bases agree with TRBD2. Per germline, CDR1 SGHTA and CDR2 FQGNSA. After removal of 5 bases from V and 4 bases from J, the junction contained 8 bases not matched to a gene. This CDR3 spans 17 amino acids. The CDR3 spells CASSPRTSGRYPDTQYF. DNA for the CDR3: TGTGCCAGCAGCCCTCGGACTAGCGGGAGGTATCCAGATACGCAGTATTTT.

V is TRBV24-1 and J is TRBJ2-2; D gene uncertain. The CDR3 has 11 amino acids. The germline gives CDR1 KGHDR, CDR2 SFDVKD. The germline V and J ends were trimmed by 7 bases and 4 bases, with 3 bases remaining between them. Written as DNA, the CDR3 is TGTGCCACCAGCATCACCGGGGAGCTGTTTTTT. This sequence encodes CATSITGELFF.

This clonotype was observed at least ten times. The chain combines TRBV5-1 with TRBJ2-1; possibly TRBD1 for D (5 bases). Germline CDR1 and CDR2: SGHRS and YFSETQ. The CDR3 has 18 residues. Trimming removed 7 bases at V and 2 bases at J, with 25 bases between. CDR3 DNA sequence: TGCGCCAGCTTACGCCGGGCAGGGCACACAAGCCCCTACAATGAGCAGTTCTTC. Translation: CASLRRAGHTSPYNEQFF.

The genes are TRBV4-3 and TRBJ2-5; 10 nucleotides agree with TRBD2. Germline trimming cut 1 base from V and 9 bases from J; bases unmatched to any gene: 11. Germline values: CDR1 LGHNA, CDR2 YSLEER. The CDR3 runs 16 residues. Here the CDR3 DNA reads TGCGCCAGCAGCCAAGTTTCCTCGCCAGCGGGAGGGCCCCAGTACTTC. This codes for CASSQVSSPAGGPQYF.

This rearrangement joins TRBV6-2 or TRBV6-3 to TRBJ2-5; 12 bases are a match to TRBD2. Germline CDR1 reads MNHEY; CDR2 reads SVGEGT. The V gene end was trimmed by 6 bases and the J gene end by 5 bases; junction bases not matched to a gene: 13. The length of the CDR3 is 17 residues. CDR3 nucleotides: TGTGCCAGCAGCTCCGGGGTCCTAGCGGGGGGGCAGGAGACCCAGTACTTC. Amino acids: CASSSGVLAGGQETQYF.